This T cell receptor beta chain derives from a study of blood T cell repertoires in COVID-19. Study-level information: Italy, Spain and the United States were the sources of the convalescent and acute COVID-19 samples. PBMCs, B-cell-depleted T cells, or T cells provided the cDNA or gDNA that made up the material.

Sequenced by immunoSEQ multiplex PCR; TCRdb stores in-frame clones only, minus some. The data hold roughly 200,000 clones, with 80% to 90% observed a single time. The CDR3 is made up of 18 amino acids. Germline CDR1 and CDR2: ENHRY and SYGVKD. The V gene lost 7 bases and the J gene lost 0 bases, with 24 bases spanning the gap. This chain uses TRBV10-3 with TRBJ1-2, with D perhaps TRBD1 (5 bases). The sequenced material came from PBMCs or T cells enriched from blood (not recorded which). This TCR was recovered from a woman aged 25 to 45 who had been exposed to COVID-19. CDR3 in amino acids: CAITRELGAASPNYGYTF. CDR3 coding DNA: TGTGCCATCACTCGAGAACTTGGGGCGGCCTCCCCTAACTATGGCTACACCTTC.